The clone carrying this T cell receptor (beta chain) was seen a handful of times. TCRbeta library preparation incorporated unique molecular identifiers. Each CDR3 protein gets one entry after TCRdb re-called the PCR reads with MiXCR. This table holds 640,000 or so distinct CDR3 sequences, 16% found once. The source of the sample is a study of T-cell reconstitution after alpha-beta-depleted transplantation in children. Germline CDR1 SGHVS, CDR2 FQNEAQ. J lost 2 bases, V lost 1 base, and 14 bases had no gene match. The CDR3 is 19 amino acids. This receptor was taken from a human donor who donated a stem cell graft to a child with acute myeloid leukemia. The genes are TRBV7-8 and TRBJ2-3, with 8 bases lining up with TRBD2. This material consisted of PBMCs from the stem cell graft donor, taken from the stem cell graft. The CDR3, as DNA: TGTGCCAGCAGCTTAGATGCGGCGGGGGGCGAACAATACACAGATACGCAGTATTTT. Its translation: CASSLDAAGGEQYTDTQYF.